This T cell receptor beta chain was profiled in a study of Graves' ophthalmopathy and Graves' hyperthyroidism. Whole-study findings and limits: The model forecast ophthalmopathy progression, reaching under 71% sensitivity and approximately 72% specificity.

There are many counts of this clonotype. What it binds is unknown. From RNA, the CDR3 regions of TCR beta chains were amplified and sequenced. Investigators did first-round RT-PCR with HTBI primers, then second-round multiplex PCR. TCRdb re-called the multiplex PCR reads with MiXCR, one entry per CDR3 protein. The repertoire consists of a few hundred thousand distinct CDR3 sequences, with roughly 16% occurring once and the leading ten covering 9% to 15%. With a duration under 3 months, ophthalmopathy in the donors showed moderate-to-severe activity, CAS ≥3 and NOSPECS ≥4. Diagnoses were established from clinical symptoms, serum thyroxine, TRAb, thyroid ultrasound and orbital computed tomography. The clonotype comes from an adult man with Graves' ophthalmopathy. The material sequenced was peripheral blood.

The DNA for the CDR3 is TGTGCCAGCAGTTCGGACAGGCGCGGCTCTGGCTACACCTTC. This codes for CASSSDRRGSGYTF. The chain uses TRBV12-3 or TRBV12-4 and TRBJ1-2; 7 nucleotides agree with TRBD1. The J segment lost 7 bases and the V segment lost 4 bases, leaving 9 bases of the junction unmatched. The CDR3 spans 14 residues.